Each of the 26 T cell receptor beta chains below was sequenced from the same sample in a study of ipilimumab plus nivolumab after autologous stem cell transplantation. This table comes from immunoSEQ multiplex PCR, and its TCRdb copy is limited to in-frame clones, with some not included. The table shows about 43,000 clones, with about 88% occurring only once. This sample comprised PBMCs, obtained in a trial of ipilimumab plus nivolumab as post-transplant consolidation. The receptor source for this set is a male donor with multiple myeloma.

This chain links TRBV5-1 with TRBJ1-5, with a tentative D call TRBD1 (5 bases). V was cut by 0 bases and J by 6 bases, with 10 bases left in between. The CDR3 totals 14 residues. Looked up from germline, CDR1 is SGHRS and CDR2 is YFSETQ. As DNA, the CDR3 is TGCGCCAGCAGCTTGGATGGGAGGGGTCAGCCCCAGCATTTT. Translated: CASSLDGRGQPQHF.

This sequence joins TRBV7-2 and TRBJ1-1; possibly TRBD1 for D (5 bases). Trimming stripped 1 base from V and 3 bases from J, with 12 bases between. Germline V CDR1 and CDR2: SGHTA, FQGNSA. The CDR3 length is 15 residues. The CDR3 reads CASSLVWGLDTEAFF. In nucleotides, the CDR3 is TGTGCCAGCAGCTTAGTTTGGGGGTTGGACACTGAAGCTTTCTTT. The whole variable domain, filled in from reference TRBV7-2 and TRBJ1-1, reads GAGVSQSPSNKVTEKGKDVELRCDPISGHTALYWYRQSLGQGLEFLIYFQGNSAPDKSGLPSDRFSAERTGGSVSTLTIQRTQQEDSAVYLCASSLVWGLDTEAFFGQGTRLTVV.

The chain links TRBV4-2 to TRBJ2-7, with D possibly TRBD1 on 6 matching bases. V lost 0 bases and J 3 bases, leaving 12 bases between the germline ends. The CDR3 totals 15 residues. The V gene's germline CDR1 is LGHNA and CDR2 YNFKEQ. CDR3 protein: CASSQERARGYEQYF. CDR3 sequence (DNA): TGTGCCAGCAGCCAAGAAAGGGCCAGGGGCTACGAGCAGTACTTC.

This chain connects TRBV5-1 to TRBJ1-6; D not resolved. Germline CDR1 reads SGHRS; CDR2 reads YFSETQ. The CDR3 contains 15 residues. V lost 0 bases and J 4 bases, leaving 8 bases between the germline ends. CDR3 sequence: CASSLGTGYNSPLHF. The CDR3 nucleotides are TGCGCCAGCAGCTTGGGGACGGGTTATAATTCACCCCTCCACTTT.

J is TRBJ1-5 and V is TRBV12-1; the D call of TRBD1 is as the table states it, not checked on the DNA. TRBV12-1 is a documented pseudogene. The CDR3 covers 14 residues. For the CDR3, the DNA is TGTGCCAACGAGGCTTCCAGGGGAAATCAGCCCCAGCATTTT. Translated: CANEASRGNQPQHF.

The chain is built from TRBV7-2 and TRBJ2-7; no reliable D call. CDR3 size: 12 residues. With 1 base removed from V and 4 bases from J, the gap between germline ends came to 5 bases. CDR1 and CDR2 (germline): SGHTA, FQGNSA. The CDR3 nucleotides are TGTGCCAGCAGCTTAGTGGCTTACGAGCAGTACTTC. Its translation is CASSLVAYEQYF.

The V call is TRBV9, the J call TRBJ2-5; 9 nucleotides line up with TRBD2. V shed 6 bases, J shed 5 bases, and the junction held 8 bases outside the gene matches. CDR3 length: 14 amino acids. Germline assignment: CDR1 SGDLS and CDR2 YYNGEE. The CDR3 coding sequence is TGTGCCAGCAATGGCGGGAGGGCCAGTGAGACCCAGTACTTC. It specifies CASNGGRASETQYF.

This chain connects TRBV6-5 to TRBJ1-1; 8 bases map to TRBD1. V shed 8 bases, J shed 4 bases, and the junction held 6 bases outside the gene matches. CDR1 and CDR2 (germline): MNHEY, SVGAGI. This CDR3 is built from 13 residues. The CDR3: CASYRGLVTEAFF. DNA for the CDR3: TGTGCCAGCTACAGGGGGTTGGTCACTGAAGCTTTCTTT.

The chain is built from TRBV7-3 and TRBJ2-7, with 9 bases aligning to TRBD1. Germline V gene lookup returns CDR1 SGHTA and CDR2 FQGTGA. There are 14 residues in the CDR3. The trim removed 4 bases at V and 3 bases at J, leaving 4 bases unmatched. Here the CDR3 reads CASSSGQGGYEQYF. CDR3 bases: TGTGCCAGCAGCTCGGGACAGGGCGGCTACGAGCAGTACTTC.

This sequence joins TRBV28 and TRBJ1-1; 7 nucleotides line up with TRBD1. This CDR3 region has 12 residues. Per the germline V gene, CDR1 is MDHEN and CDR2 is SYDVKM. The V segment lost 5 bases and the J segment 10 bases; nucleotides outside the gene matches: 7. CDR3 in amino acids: CASSLRRGLAFF. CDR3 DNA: TGTGCCAGCAGTCTACGGAGGGGGCTAGCTTTCTTT.

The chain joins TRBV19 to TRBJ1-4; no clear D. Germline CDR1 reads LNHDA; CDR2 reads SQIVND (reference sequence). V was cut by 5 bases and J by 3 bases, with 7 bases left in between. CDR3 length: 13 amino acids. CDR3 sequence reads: CASSGRPNEKLFF. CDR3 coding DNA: TGTGCCAGTAGTGGACGGCCTAATGAAAAACTGTTTTTT.

Written as DNA, the CDR3 is TGTGCCAGCAGTTTCACCCCGTTGGCCGGGGAGCTGTTTTTT. This gives the protein CASSFTPLAGELFF. J is TRBJ2-2 and V is TRBV27; D unresolved. The CDR3 is 14 residues long. From germline, CDR1 is MNHEY and CDR2 SMNVEV (reference sequence). The V end was cut by 3 bases, the J end by 6 bases, with 11 bases between.

CDR3 residues: CASSLYGTYEQYF. CDR3 bases: TGTGCCAGCAGCTTATACGGTACCTACGAGCAGTACTTC. The V gene is TRBV7-2, the J gene TRBJ2-7, with D unresolved. V lost 2 bases, J lost 2 bases, and 7 bases lay in between. Germline V gives CDR1 SGHTA, CDR2 FQGNSA. The CDR3 consists of 13 residues.

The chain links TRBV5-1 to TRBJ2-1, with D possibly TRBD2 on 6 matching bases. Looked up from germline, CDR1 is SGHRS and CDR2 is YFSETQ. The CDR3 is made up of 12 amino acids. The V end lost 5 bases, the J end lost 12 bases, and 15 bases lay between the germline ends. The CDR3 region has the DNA TGCGCCAGCAGGGACTCACTGGGGGGGCAGTTCTTC. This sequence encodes CASRDSLGGQFF.

This CDR3 reads CASSRGTSGRETQYF. The DNA of the CDR3 is TGCGCCAGCAGCCGTGGGACTAGCGGGAGAGAGACCCAGTACTTC. The gene calls are TRBV4-3 and TRBJ2-5, with 14 positions matching TRBD2. This CDR3 region has 15 residues. The germline V gene encodes CDR1 LGHNA and CDR2 YSLEER. V shed 4 bases and J 4 bases; nucleotides not matched to a gene: 2.

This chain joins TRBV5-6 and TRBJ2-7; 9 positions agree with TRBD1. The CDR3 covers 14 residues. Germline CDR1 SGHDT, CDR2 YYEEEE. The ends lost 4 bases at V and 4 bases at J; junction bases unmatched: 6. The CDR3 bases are TGTGCCAGCAGCCAAGGACAGGGGCGATACGAGCAGTACTTC. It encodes CASSQGQGRYEQYF. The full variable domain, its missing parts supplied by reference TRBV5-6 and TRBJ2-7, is DAGVTQSPTHLIKTRGQQVTLRCSPKSGHDTVSWYQQALGQGPQFIFQYYEEEERQRGNFPDRFSGHQFPNYSSELNVNALLLGDSALYLCASSQGQGRYEQYFGPGTRLTVT.

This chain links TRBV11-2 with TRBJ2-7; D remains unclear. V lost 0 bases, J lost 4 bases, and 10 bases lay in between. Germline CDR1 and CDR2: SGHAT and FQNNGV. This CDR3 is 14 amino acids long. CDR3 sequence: CASSLEGPSYEQYF. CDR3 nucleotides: TGTGCCAGCAGCTTAGAAGGCCCTTCTTACGAGCAGTACTTC.

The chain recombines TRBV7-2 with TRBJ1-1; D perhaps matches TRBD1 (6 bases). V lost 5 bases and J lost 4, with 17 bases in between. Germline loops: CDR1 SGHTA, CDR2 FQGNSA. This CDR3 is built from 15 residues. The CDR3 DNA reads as TGTGCCAGCAGCCCGCCGAGGGGGGCTGGCACTGAAGCTTTCTTT. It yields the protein CASSPPRGAGTEAFF.

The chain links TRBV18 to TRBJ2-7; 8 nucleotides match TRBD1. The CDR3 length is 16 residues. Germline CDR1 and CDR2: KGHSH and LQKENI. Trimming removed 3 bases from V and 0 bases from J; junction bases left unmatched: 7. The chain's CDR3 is CASSPRQGMSSYEQYF. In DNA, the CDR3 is TGTGCCAGCTCACCTAGACAGGGGATGAGCTCCTACGAGCAGTACTTC.

This CDR3 reads CASRGAYEQYF. In nucleotides, the CDR3 is TGTGCCAGTAGAGGAGCCTACGAGCAGTACTTC. The J gene is TRBJ2-7, the V gene TRBV19; no firm D call. CDR3 length: 11 amino acids. Trimming removed 6 bases at V and 2 bases at J, with 5 bases between. Germline CDR1 and CDR2: LNHDA and SQIVND (reference sequence).

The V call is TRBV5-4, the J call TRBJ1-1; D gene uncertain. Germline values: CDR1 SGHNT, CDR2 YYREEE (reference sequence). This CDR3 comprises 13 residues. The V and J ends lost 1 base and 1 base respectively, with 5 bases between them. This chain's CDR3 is CASSLPGNTEAFF. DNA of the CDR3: TGTGCCAGCAGCTTGCCAGGGAACACTGAAGCTTTCTTT.

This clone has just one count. CDR3 nucleotide sequence: TGCGCCAGCAGCTTGGGTTCGACCTACGAGCAGTACTTC. It yields the protein CASSLGSTYEQYF. This chain links TRBV5-1 with TRBJ2-7; D remains ambiguous. The CDR3 is made up of 13 amino acids. The germline CDR1 and CDR2 sequences are SGHRS and YFSETQ. The V end lost 0 bases, the J end lost 2 bases, and 6 bases lay between the germline ends.

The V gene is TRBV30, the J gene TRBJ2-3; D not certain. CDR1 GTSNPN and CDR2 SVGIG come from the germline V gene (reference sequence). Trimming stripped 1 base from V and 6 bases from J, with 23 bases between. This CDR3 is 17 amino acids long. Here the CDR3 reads CAWSAPSFGAFLDTQYF. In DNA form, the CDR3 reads TGTGCCTGGAGTGCCCCTTCCTTCGGTGCTTTTCTGGATACGCAGTATTTT. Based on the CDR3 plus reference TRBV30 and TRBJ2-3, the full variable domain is SQTIHQWPATLVQPVGSPLSLECTVEGTSNPNLYWYRQAAGRGLQLLFYSVGIGQISSEVPQNLSASRPQDRQFILSSKKLLLSDSGFYLCAWSAPSFGAFLDTQYFGPGTRLTVL.

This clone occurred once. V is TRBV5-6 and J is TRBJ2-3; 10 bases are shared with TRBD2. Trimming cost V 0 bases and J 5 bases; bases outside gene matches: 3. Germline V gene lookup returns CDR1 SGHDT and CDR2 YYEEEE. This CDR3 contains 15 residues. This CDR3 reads CASSLVASGGDTQYF. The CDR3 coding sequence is TGTGCCAGCAGCTTGGTCGCTAGCGGGGGAGATACGCAGTATTTT.

CDR3 sequence (DNA): TGTGCCAGCAGAAGCAGCTATAGCAATCAGCCCCAGCATTTT. Amino acid sequence: CASRSSYSNQPQHF. This chain connects TRBV6-5 to TRBJ1-5; D unclear. The CDR3 is made up of 14 amino acids. Trimming stripped 6 bases from V and 0 bases from J, with 9 bases between. The V gene's germline CDR1 is MNHEY and CDR2 SVGAGI.

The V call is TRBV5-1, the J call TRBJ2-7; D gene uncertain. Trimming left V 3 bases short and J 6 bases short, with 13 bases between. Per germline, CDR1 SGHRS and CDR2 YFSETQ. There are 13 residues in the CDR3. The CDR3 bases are TGCGCCAGCAGCTCAAATCAGGATTCCGAGCAGTACTTC. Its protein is CASSSNQDSEQYF.